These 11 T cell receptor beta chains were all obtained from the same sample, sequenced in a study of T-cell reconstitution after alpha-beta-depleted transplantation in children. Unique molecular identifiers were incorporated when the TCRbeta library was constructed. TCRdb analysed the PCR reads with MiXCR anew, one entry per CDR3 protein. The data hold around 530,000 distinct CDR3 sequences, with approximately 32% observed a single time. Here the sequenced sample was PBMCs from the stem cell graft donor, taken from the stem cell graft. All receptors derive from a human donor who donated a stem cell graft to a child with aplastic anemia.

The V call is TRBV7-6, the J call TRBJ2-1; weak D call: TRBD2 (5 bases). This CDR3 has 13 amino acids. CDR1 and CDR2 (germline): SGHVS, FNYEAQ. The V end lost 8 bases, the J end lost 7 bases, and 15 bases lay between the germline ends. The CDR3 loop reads CASRALSGNEQFF. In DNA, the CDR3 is TGTGCCAGCCGAGCCTTGTCGGGGAATGAGCAGTTCTTC.

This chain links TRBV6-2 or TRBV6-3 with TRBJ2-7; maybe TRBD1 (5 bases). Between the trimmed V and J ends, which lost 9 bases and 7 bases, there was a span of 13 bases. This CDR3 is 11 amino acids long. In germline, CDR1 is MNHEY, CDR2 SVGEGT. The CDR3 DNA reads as TGTGCCAGGGGGCCAGGGAAGGAGCAGTACGTC. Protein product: CARGPGKEQYV.

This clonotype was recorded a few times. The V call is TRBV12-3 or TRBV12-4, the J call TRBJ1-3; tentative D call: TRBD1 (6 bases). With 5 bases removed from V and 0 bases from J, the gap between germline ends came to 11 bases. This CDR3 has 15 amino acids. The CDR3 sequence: CASSHRVGSGNTIYF. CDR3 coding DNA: TGTGCCAGCAGTCACAGGGTTGGCTCTGGAAACACCATATATTTT.

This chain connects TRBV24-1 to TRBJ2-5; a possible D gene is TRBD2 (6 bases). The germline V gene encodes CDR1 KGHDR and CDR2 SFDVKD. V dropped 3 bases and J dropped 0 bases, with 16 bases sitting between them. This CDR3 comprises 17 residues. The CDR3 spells CATSDPEEGPYQETQYF. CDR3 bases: TGTGCCACCAGTGATCCGGAGGAGGGTCCGTACCAAGAGACCCAGTACTTC.

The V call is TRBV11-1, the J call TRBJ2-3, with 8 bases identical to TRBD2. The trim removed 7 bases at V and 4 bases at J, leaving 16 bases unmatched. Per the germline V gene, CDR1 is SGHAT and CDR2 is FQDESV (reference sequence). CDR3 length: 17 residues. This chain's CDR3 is CASKLSGSLIGADTQYF. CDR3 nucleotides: TGTGCCAGCAAACTGAGCGGGAGTCTCATCGGCGCAGATACGCAGTATTTT. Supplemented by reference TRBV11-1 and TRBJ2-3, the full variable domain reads EAEVAQSPRYKITEKSQAVAFWCDPISGHATLYWYRQILGQGPELLVQFQDESVVDDSQLPKDRFSAERLKGVDSTLKIQPAELGDSAMYLCASKLSGSLIGADTQYFGPGTRLTVL.

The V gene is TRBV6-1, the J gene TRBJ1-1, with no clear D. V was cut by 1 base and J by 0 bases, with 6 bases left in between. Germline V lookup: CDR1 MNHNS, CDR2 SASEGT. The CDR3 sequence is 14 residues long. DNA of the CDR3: TGTGCCAGCAGTGAAGGGCTACTGAACACTGAAGCTTTCTTT. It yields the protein CASSEGLLNTEAFF.

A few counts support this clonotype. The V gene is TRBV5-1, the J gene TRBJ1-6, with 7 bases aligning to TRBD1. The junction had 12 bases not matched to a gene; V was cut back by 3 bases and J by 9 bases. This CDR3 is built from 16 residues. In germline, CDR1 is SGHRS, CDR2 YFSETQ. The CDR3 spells CASSSTVGTAISPLHF. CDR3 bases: TGCGCCAGCAGCTCCACGGTGGGGACAGCAATTTCACCCCTCCACTTT.

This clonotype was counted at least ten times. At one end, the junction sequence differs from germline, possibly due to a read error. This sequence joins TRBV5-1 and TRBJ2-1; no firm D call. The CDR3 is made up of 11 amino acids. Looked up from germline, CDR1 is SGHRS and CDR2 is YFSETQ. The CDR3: CASSLANEQFF. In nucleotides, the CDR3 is TGTGCCAGCAGCTTGGCGAATGAGCAGTTCTTC.

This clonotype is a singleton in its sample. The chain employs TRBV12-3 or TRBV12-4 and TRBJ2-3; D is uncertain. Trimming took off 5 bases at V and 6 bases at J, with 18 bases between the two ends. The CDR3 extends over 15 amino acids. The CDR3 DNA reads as TGTGCCAGCAGTCAGACCCGGTACGGTAGGGATACGCAGTATTTT. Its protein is CASSQTRYGRDTQYF.

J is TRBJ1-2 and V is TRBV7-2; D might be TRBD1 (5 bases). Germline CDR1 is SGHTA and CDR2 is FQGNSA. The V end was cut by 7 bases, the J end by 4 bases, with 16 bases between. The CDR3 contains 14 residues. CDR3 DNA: TGTGCCAGCACCAACCTGTGGGGGGGCTATGGCTACACCTTC. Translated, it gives CASTNLWGGYGYTF.

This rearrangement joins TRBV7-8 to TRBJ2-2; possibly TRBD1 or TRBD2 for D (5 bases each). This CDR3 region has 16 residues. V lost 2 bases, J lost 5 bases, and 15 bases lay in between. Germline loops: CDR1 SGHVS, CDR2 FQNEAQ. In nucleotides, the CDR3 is TGTGCCAGCAGCTTAACCCCCGACAGAGGGACCGGGGAGCTGTTTTTT. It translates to CASSLTPDRGTGELFF.